This T cell receptor beta chain was obtained from a study of T cells in Graves' hyperthyroidism and ophthalmopathy (dated by TCRdb to the late 2010s). A note on the overall study: Peripheral blood was collected at initial diagnosis, before any treatment. To identify TCR V-J signatures that set the groups apart, the researchers used a discovery cohort of 95 to 100 patients, made up of approximately 43 with Graves' ophthalmopathy and approximately 57 with stable Graves' hyperthyroidism. Prospective prediction of ophthalmopathy was tested in an independent validation cohort of 18 hyperthyroidism patients and 15 to 17 patients who later progressed to ophthalmopathy. For training and testing, the 100 or so patients in the discovery cohort were randomly divided in a 7:3 ratio. The study also compared thyroid tissue and blood T-cell repertoires from several Graves' hyperthyroidism patients. Once sampling was done, hyperthyroidism patients were given methimazole at a starting dose of 30 mg daily, whereas ophthalmopathy patients were given high-dose intravenous methylprednisolone. According to the paper, TCR Vbeta CDR3 sequencing was carried out on 120 to 150 peripheral blood samples, which came from 40 to 45 ophthalmopathy, fewer than 80 hyperthyroidism and about 17 progressor patients. What the work shows at the level of the full study, not this receptor alone: Most expanded thyroid clonotypes (frequency above 0.001) were also found in blood, which suggests that blood repertoires may mirror thyroid immune responses. During validation, the model predicted progression to ophthalmopathy a median of around six months ahead of onset, with around 71% sensitivity and 72.22% specificity. No statistical method was used to set the sample size in advance, and investigators knew the group allocation. A 13 V-J signature model separated ophthalmopathy from stable hyperthyroidism, with 87.88% sensitivity and 81% to 82% specificity in cross-validation and 80%/75% in testing.

Relative to germline, V is 4 bases shorter and J is 1 base shorter, with 4 bases between their ends. CDR1 is given as GTSNPN and CDR2 as SVGIG, both from the germline V gene (reference sequence). The CDR3 has 11 amino acids, counting the end cysteine and phenylalanine. Solely the CDR3 DNA is kept, with 33 bases framed from the first base. Amplification of TCR beta CDR3 regions was carried out from RNA transcripts. The TCR CDR3 was subjected to a first round of RT-PCR using the HTBI primer set and the Qiagen OneStep RT-PCR kit. The libraries were constructed in a second round of multiplex PCR and then size-selected and purified. Libraries were sequenced paired-end with 100 bp reads on an Illumina HiSeq2000. As for the original processing: SOAPnuke was used to process the raw data, removing reads that contained adapters or uncalled bases, had a mean Phred below 15, or lacked an exact match to the constant primer or identifier. COPE v1.2.5 was used to merge high-quality paired reads, and clonotypes were defined as unique nucleotide sequences. MiTCR v1.1 was used to align the clonotypes against IMGT TRBV, TRBD and TRBJ reference segments. Analysis was restricted to V-J combinations with a frequency above 0.0001, which covered roughly 99% of repertoires. The TCS score was defined as the ratio of F50 (clonal expansion) to E x V (chaos), calculated using BLOSUM62-based TCRdist between CDR3 peptides within each V-J. Welch's t-statistics and random forest reduced 500 to 550 V-J features to about 12, which were used in a naive Bayes classifier (R e1071). TCRdb trimmed the raw reads at Q25, called clones with MiXCR and kept productive beta chains. CDR3 protein duplicates are merged, each entry listing the most common genes and DNA. These V and J calls are TCRdb output, not the study's own analysis. Counted in this sample were hundreds of thousands of distinct CDR3 sequences; about 20% of them appeared once. Roughly 30% of the sample belongs to the ten largest clones.

This clonotype was counted ten times or more. Which antigen it targets is not known. Per-base quality was not reported, and no clone a single base away is much larger than it. Ophthalmopathy patients had moderately to severely active disease, with a Clinical Activity Score of 3 or more, a NOSPECS grade of 4 or more, and a disease duration of less than 3 months. The study excluded patients with uncontrolled infections, other autoimmune diseases, pregnancy or lactation. Clinical symptoms, serum thyroxine and TRAb, thyroid ultrasound, and orbital computed tomography formed the basis for the diagnoses. PBMCs were isolated from approximately 10 ml of fresh peripheral blood by Ficoll-Paque density gradient centrifugation. Total RNA was extracted using Trizol reagent, and RNA quality was assessed on an Agilent 2100 Bioanalyzer.

This clonotype originated in a man aged 30-40 years with Graves' ophthalmopathy. Recombination linked TRBV30 to TRBJ1-1; the D gene cannot be named for sure. Sequencing was done on a sample of blood. Read as DNA, the sequence is TGTGCCTGGAAGGGGAACACTGAAGCTTTCTTT. The resulting protein is CAWKGNTEAFF.